This entry features one T cell receptor (beta chain) sequence. The sample is drawn from a study of control samples from healthy donors and cancer patients. Using immunoSEQ multiplex PCR, the repertoire was profiled, and TCRdb retains in-frame clones only, with some absent. The sample lists 400,000 to 500,000 clones, 75% to 95% occurring once. Germline V gene lookup returns CDR1 KGHSH and CDR2 LQKENI. The V end lost 3 bases, the J end lost 6 bases, and 14 bases lay between the germline ends. This CDR3 spans 14 amino acids. This TCR came from a man in his forties with head and neck cancer. Sequenced: PBMCs. The J gene is TRBJ1-2, the V gene TRBV18, with D possibly TRBD1 on 5 matching bases. CDR3 coding DNA: TGTGCCAGCTCACCGGCCGGCAGGGAGGATGGCTACACCTTC. It yields the protein CASSPAGREDGYTF.